This T cell receptor beta chain was identified during a study of cytomegalovirus exposure and HLA in healthy donors. In the study overall: Out of around 360 genotyped donors, less than 90% belonged to the Caucasian-associated ancestry cluster.

The CDR3 totals 14 residues. Germline V lookup: CDR1 SGHRS, CDR2 YFSETQ. Between the trimmed V and J ends, which lost 5 bases and 1 base, there was a span of 11 bases. The PCR contained 60 Vbeta and 13 Jbeta primers. Sequenced by immunoSEQ multiplex PCR; TCRdb stores in-frame clones only, minus some. In the table there are hundreds of thousands of clones, approximately 78% of which are singletons. The V and J genes are TRBV5-1 and TRBJ2-3, with a possible D match to TRBD1 (6 bases). Sequences were obtained from PBMCs. This sequence was found in a male donor in good health and CMV-seronegative. CDR3 DNA sequence: TGCGCCAGCAGTTCTTGGGGGCGCACAGATACGCAGTATTTT. Its protein is CASSSWGRTDTQYF.